This TCR beta chain was sequenced for a study of human T cells and chemical hapten exposure. MiXCR, applied by TCRdb to the RACE reads, yields one record per CDR3 protein. The sample has some 110,000 distinct CDR3 sequences, roughly an eighth seen once. In germline, CDR1 is SQVTM, CDR2 ANQGSEA. J was trimmed by 9 bases and V by 7 bases; bases with no gene match: 11. The CDR3 loop spans 12 amino acids. This clonotype has only a few counts. Documented time point: pre-sensitization, week 0. Treatment denoted: therapeutic diphenylcyclopropenone sensitization with weekly scalp DPC. Every donor had alopecia and was 18 to 70 years old; all were suitable for DPC.

This TCR was recovered from a woman aged 50 to 65 with alopecia areata. Some clones in this sample may be carry-over from other donors' samples. V and J are TRBV29-1 and TRBJ2-5; 7 bases align to TRBD2. Sequenced here: whole blood, sampled in connection with sensitization to the hapten diphenylcyclopropenone (DPC). The CDR3 coding sequence is TGCAGCGCATTAGCGGGTAGGGAAGCCCAGTACTTC. Protein sequence: CSALAGREAQYF.